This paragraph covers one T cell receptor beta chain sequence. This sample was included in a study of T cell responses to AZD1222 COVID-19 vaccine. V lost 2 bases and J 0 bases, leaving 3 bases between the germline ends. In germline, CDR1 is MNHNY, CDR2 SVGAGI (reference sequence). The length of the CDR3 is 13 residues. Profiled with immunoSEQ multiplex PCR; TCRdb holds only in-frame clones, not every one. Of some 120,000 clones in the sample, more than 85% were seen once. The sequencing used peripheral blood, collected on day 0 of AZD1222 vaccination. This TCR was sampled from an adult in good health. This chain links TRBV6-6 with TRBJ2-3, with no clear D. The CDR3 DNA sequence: TGTGCCAGCAGTTACGGAAGCACAGATACGCAGTATTTT. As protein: CASSYGSTDTQYF.